This T cell receptor (beta chain) originates from a study of graft-versus-host responses after intestinal transplantation. Study-wide context: All of the recipients had induction that used anti-thymocyte globulin, then tacrolimus and steroids for around three years.

On this clone itself: What it binds is unknown.

Germline assignment: CDR1 SGHRS and CDR2 YFSETQ. The CDR3 spans 15 residues. The trim removed 0 bases at V and 6 bases at J, leaving 6 bases unmatched. The assay was immunoSEQ multiplex PCR, and TCRdb's table has in-frame clones only and misses some. The sample has some 45,000 clones, approximately 94% seen once. General study findings and limits: GvH clones appeared in recipient marrow, some first in ileum or blood. Early post-transplant HvG declines were associated with peak circulating GvH clone levels.

The chain joins TRBV5-1 to TRBJ2-4, with TRBD1 matching 7 bases. This receptor was taken from a human patient who received an intestinal transplant, so some T cells may come from the graft donor. The sequencing used PBMCs, collected around 48 weeks after intestinal transplant. CDR3 sequence reads: CASSLVGTVVNIQYF. The CDR3 nucleotides read TGCGCCAGCAGCTTGGTAGGGACAGTAGTAAACATTCAGTACTTC.